In this sample, the clone carrying this T cell receptor (beta chain) turned up a few times. Its antigen remains unknown. The PBMCs were sourced from fresh peripheral blood (around 10 ml). Amplified TCR beta CDR3 regions derived from RNA transcripts. Primed by the HTBI set, a first-round RT-PCR was run on the TCR CDR3. MiXCR, applied by TCRdb to the multiplex PCR reads, yields one record per CDR3 protein. The repertoire consists of about 250,000 distinct CDR3 sequences, with roughly 22% occurring once and the leading ten covering around 64%. The data are from a study of T cells in Graves' hyperthyroidism and ophthalmopathy. Overall study context: Peripheral blood was obtained at initial diagnosis, preceding any treatment.

Study results and limitations: Among thyroid clonotypes expanded above 0.001, most also appeared in blood. A model of 13 V-J pairs discriminated ophthalmopathy from stable hyperthyroidism.

The sample was blood. This receptor was identified in a man aged 25-40 years with Graves' ophthalmopathy.

DNA of the CDR3: TGTGCCAGCAGCGTAGTTCCGACAGGGAGCGGTCCCTACAATGAGCAGTTCTTC. It yields the protein CASSVVPTGSGPYNEQFF. The V gene is TRBV9, the J gene TRBJ2-1, with 7 bases matching TRBD1. The CDR3 covers 18 residues. The V gene's germline CDR1 is SGDLS and CDR2 YYNGEE. J lost 2 bases, V lost 0 bases, and 11 bases had no gene match.